A single sample is the source of the 13 T cell receptor beta chains below, sequenced in a study of PD-1 blockade in classical Hodgkin lymphoma (dated by TCRdb to between 2020 and 2021). The time point label, as the study defines it: cycle 4 day 1 (C4D1), after five to seven weeks of nivolumab. All trial patients had relapsed after autologous stem cell transplantation, with cohorts A, B and C differing in prior brentuximab vedotin exposure. The protocol used for the library was the immunoSEQ multiplex PCR assay. The immuneACCESS repertoire file appears here via TCRdb, limited to in-frame rearrangements. These files lack a portion of the clones; in checked studies, under half of the deficit traces to unresolved V genes, and the cause of the others is not known. Present in this sample are more than 20,000 clones, about 86% of which were seen just once. The ten largest make up 6.2% of the sample. The sequencing here drew on peripheral blood mononuclear cells (PBMCs), taken before the fourth cycle of nivolumab. Receptor source: a human donor with classical Hodgkin lymphoma.

The gene calls are TRBV19 and TRBJ1-5; TRBD1 might be the D (5 bases). V shed 6 bases and J shed 5 bases, with 14 bases lying between them. CDR1 and CDR2 (germline): LNHDA, SQIVND (reference sequence). The length of the CDR3 is 14 residues. The CDR3 DNA is TGTGCCAGTAGGGCTAGGTCGGGGGATCAGCCCCAGCATTTT. Translating gives CASRARSGDQPQHF.

The rearrangement links TRBV27 to TRBJ1-6; no clear D. V lost 3 bases, J lost 0 bases, and 12 bases lay in between. CDR3 length: 17 residues. Germline CDR1 reads MNHEY; CDR2 reads SMNVEV (reference sequence). CDR3 DNA sequence: TGTGCCAGCAGTTTGCGAGCTCCCAGCTCCTATAATTCACCCCTCCACTTT. It codes for CASSLRAPSSYNSPLHF.

About this clone itself: This sample includes further DNA sequences coding for the same CDR3. The DNA for the CDR3 is TGTGCCAGCAGTCTCTTACTGAACACTGAAGCTTTCTTT. Amino acid sequence: CASSLLLNTEAFF. The J gene is TRBJ1-1, the V gene TRBV27; D unclear. The length of the CDR3 is 13 residues. Germline CDR1 MNHEY, CDR2 SMNVEV (reference sequence). The V end was cut by 5 bases, the J end by 0 bases, with 7 bases between.

This rearrangement joins TRBV19 to TRBJ2-7, with D maybe TRBD1 (6 bases). Trimming pared 7 bases from V and 7 bases from J, leaving 23 bases between. CDR1 and CDR2 (germline): LNHDA, SQIVND (reference sequence). This CDR3 is 15 amino acids long. CDR3 amino acids: CASKAGTSSSGEQYF. CDR3 nucleotides: TGTGCCAGTAAAGCCGGGACAAGCAGCTCGGGGGAGCAGTACTTC.

The V gene is TRBV6-5, the J gene TRBJ1-1, with 10 positions matching TRBD1. The CDR3 is 15 amino acids. V lost 3 bases, J lost 10 bases, and 11 bases stayed unmatched. Germline V CDR1 and CDR2: MNHEY, SVGAGI. The CDR3 sequence: CASSYLTGGAWGAFF. For the CDR3, the DNA is TGTGCCAGCAGTTATTTGACAGGGGGCGCATGGGGAGCTTTCTTT.

A word on this clone: Other DNA sequences in this specimen translate into the identical CDR3. This chain uses TRBV6-5 with TRBJ2-7, with TRBD2 as a possible D gene (6 bases). The CDR3 runs 15 residues. Trimming removed 0 bases from V and 0 bases from J, with 9 bases in between. Germline CDR1 is MNHEY and CDR2 is SVGAGI. The CDR3 DNA sequence: TGTGCCAGCAGTTACTCGGGCGGGAACTCCTACGAGCAGTACTTC. This gives the protein CASSYSGGNSYEQYF.

The CDR3: CASSSGRGQGLPYEQYF. CDR3 DNA sequence: TGTGCCAGCAGTTCGGGACGGGGACAGGGGCTCCCCTACGAGCAGTACTTC. The V gene is TRBV27, the J gene TRBJ2-7; 10 bases are shared with TRBD1. The CDR3 has 17 amino acids. With 4 bases clipped from V and 2 bases from J, the junction kept 11 bases outside the gene matches. Germline values: CDR1 MNHEY, CDR2 SMNVEV (reference sequence).

Comment on this clone: Other DNA sequences in the sample encode the same CDR3. The chain uses TRBV6-5 and TRBJ2-7; the match to TRBD2 covers 8 bases. V lost 0 bases, J lost 4 bases, and 5 bases stayed unmatched. There are 15 residues in the CDR3. Germline V gene data show CDR1 as MNHEY and CDR2 as SVGAGI. CDR3 protein: CASSYSGSGSYEQYF. The DNA of the CDR3 is TGTGCCAGCAGTTACTCGGGGAGCGGGAGTTACGAGCAGTACTTC.

This clone was picked up a small number of times. V and J are TRBV5-1 and TRBJ2-1, with D possibly called TRBD1 or TRBD2 (6 bases each). The CDR3 contains 18 residues. Germline CDR1 reads SGHRS; CDR2 reads YFSETQ. The V gene lost 0 bases and the J gene lost 2 bases, with 18 bases spanning the gap. The CDR3 region is CASSLEGARGLAYNEQFF. CDR3 sequence (DNA): TGCGCCAGCAGCTTGGAAGGGGCCCGGGGGCTCGCCTACAATGAGCAGTTCTTC.

The J gene is TRBJ2-5, the V gene TRBV5-1; 11 bases line up with TRBD2. CDR1 SGHRS and CDR2 YFSETQ come from the germline V gene. The J segment lost 5 bases and the V segment lost 6 bases, leaving 12 bases of the junction unmatched. This CDR3 is built from 16 residues. CDR3 DNA: TGCGCCAGCACCCCTGGTAGCGGGGGGGCCCGGGAGACCCAGTACTTC. This sequence encodes CASTPGSGGARETQYF.

This clone has just a few counts. The CDR3 sequence: CASLRADISYEQYF. The CDR3 bases are TGTGCCAGCTTGCGGGCGGATATCTCGTACGAGCAGTACTTC. The chain links TRBV2 to TRBJ2-7; the D gene is possibly TRBD2 (5 bases). Trimming stripped 8 bases from V and 4 bases from J, with 18 bases between. This CDR3 is 14 amino acids long. Germline CDR1 reads SNHLY; CDR2 reads FYNNEI.

This clone has a single count. The chain combines TRBV4-3 with TRBJ2-1; a weak D match, TRBD2 (6 bases). V lost 4 bases and J lost 12, with 19 bases in between. The CDR3 spans 14 residues. Looked up from germline, CDR1 is LGHNA and CDR2 is YSLEER. The DNA for the CDR3 is TGCGCCAGCAGCCCGGGTAGCGGCGGAGGACGGCAGTTCTTC. This sequence encodes CASSPGSGGGRQFF.

The CDR3 coding sequence is TGTGCCAGCAGCAAAATTTCACAGGTGAACACTGAAGCTTTCTTT. Protein: CASSKISQVNTEAFF. V and J are TRBV11-3 and TRBJ1-1; D may be TRBD1 (5 bases). Germline CDR1 SGHNT, CDR2 YENEEA. V gave up 5 bases and J gave up 0 bases, with 13 bases separating them. The CDR3 consists of 15 residues.